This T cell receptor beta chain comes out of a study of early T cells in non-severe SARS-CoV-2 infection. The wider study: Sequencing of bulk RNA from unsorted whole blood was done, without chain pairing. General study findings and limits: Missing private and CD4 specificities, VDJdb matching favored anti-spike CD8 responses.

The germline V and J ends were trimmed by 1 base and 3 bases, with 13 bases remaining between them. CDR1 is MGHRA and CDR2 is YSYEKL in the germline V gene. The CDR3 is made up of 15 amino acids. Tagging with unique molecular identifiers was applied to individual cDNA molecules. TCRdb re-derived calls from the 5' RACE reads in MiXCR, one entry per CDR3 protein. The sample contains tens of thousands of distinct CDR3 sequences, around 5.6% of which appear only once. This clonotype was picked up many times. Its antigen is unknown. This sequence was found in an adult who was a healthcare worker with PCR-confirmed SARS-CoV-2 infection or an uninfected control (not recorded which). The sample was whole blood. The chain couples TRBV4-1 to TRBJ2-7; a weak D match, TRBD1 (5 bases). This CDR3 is CASSQVQGEFYEQYF. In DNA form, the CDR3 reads TGCGCCAGCAGCCAAGTCCAGGGTGAATTCTACGAGCAGTACTTC.